This T cell receptor beta chain was sequenced during a study of cytomegalovirus exposure and HLA in healthy donors. This PCR relied on a set of 60 Vbeta primers and 13 Jbeta primers. TCRdb's copy holds only in-frame clones and misses some; the assay was immunoSEQ multiplex PCR. In the table there are 93,000 or so clones, 76% of which are singletons. As for this clone: Its antigen remains unidentified.

The germline CDR1 and CDR2 sequences are SGHAT and FQDESV (reference sequence). This CDR3 is built from 16 residues. The junction had 8 bases not matched to a gene; V was cut back by 5 bases and J by 4 bases. Study results and caveats: The productive fraction for most TCR beta V segments was about 90% or about 30% in an earlier analysis. In a later analysis, HLA-associated TCR beta chains were more clonally expanded than equally common others. Reportedly, a later analysis found an Asian-associated ancestry cluster had fewer N-insertions than the approximately 670-donor mean. Whilst most TCR sequences proved rare, a subset of public TCRs occurred across many donors.

The clonotype comes from a young woman in good health and CMV-seropositive. The sequencing input was PBMCs. The rearrangement uses TRBV11-1 and TRBJ2-2, with 9 nucleotides matching TRBD1. The CDR3 loop reads CASSLEATGGTGELFF. The CDR3 DNA reads as TGTGCCAGCAGCCTAGAGGCGACAGGGGGCACCGGGGAGCTGTTTTTT.